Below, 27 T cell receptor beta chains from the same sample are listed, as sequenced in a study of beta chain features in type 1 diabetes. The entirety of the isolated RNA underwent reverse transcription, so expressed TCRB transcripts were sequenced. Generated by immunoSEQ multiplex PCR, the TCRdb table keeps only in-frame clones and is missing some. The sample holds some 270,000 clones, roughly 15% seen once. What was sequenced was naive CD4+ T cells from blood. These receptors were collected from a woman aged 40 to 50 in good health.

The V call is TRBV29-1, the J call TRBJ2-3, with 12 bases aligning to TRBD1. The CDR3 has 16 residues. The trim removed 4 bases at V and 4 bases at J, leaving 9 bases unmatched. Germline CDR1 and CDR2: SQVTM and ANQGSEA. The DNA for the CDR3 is TGCAGCGTTGGGGACAGGGGGCTCCAAAAGGCAGATACGCAGTATTTT. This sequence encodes CSVGDRGLQKADTQYF.

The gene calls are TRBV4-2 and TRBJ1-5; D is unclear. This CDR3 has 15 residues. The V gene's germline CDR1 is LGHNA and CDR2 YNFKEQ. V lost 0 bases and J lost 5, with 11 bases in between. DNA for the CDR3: TGTGCCAGCAGCCAAGATGGTCGAGGAGATCAGCCCCAGCATTTT. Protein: CASSQDGRGDQPQHF.

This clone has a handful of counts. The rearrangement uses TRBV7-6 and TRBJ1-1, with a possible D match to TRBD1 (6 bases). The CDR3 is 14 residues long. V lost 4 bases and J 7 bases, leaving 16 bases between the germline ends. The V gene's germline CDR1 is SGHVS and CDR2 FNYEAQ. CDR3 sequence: CASSSDQGYGEAFF. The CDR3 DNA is TGTGCCAGCAGCTCAGATCAGGGGTATGGTGAAGCTTTCTTT.

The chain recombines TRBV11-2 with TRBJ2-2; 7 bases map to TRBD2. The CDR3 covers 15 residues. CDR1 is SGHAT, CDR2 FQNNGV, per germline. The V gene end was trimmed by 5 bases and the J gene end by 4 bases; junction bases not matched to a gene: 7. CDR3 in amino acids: CASSRGVDGTGELFF. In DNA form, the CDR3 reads TGTGCCAGCAGCCGGGGGGTCGATGGCACCGGGGAGCTGTTTTTT.

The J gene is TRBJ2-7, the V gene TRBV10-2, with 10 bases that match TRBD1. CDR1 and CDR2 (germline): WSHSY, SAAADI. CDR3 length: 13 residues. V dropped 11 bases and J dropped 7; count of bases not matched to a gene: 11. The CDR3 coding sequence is TGCGCCGGATCGGGACAGGGGCATGGGGAGCAGTACTTC. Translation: CAGSGQGHGEQYF.

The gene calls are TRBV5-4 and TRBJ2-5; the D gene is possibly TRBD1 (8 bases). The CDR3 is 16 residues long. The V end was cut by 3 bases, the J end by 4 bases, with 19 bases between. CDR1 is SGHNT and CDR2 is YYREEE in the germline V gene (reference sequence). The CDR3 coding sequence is TGTGCCAGCAGCTCACAGGGGGGGCCTATGGGAGAGACCCAGTACTTC. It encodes CASSSQGGPMGETQYF.

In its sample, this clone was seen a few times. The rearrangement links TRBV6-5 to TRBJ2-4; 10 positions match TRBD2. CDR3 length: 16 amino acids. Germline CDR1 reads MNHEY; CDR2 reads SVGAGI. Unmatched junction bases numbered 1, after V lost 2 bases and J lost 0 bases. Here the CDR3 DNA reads TGTGCCAGCAGTTACAGCGGGGGGGCAGCCAAAAACATTCAGTACTTC. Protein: CASSYSGGAAKNIQYF.

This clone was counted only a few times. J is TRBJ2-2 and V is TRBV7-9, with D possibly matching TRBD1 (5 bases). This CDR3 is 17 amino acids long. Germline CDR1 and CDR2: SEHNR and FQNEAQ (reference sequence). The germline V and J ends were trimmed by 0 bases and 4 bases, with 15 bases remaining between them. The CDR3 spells CASSLALQGRATGELFF. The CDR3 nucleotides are TGTGCCAGCAGCTTAGCGCTTCAGGGAAGGGCCACCGGGGAGCTGTTTTTT.

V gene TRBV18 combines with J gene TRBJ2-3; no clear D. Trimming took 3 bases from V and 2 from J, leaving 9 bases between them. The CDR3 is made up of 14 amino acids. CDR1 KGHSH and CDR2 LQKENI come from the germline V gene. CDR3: CASSPLVFTDTQYF. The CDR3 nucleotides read TGTGCCAGCTCACCCCTCGTCTTCACAGATACGCAGTATTTT.

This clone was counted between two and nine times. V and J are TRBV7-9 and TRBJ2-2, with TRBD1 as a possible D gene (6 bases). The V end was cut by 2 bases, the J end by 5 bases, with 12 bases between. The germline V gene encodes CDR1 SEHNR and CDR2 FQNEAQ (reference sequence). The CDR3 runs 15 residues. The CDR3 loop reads CASSLLTGRTGELFF. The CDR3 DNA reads TGTGCCAGCAGCTTACTGACAGGAAGAACCGGGGAGCTGTTTTTT.

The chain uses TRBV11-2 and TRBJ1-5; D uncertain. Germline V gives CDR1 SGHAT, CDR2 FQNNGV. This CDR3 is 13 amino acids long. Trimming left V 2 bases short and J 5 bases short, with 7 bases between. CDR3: CASSLRRDQPQHF. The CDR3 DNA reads TGTGCCAGCAGCTTACGACGGGATCAGCCCCAGCATTTT.

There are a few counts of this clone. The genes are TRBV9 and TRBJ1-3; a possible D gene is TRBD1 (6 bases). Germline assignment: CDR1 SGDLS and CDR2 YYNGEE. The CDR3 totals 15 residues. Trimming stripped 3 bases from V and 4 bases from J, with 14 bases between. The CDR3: CASSGGQLMGNTIYF. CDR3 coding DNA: TGTGCCAGCAGCGGAGGACAGCTGATGGGAAACACCATATATTTT.

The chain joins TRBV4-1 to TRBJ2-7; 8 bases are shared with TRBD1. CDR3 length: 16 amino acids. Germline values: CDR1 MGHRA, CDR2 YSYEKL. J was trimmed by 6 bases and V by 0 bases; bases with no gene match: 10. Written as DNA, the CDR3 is TGCGCCAGCAGCCAAGACGTGGGACTTACAGGGGGCGAGCAGTACTTC. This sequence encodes CASSQDVGLTGGEQYF.

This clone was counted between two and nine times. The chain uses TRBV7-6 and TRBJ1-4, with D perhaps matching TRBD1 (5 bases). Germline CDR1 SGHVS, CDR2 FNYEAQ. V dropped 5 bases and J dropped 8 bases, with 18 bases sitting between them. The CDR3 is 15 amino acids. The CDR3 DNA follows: TGTGCCAGCAGCCCGACACAGGCTCAAGGGGAAAAACTGTTTTTT. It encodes CASSPTQAQGEKLFF.

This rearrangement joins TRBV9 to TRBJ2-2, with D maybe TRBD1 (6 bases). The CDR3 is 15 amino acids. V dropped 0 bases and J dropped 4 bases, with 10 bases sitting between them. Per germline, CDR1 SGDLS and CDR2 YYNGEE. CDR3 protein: CASSVVQGTTGELFF. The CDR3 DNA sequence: TGTGCCAGCAGCGTAGTCCAGGGGACCACCGGGGAGCTGTTTTTT.

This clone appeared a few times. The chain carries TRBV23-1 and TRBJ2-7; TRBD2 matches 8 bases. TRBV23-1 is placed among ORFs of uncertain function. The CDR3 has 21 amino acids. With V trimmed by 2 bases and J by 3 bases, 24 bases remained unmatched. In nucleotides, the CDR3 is TGCGCCAGCAGTCAAGGCCCGCGCGGGGGGCCCCCTCACAAGAACCTCTACGAGCAGTACTTC. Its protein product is CASSQGPRGGPPHKNLYEQYF.

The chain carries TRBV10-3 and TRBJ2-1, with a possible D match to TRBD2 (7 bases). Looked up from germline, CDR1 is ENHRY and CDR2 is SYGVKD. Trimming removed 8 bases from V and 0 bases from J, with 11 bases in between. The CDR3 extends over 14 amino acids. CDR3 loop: CAIWRGGSYNEQFF. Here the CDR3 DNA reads TGTGCCATCTGGAGGGGGGGCTCCTACAATGAGCAGTTCTTC.

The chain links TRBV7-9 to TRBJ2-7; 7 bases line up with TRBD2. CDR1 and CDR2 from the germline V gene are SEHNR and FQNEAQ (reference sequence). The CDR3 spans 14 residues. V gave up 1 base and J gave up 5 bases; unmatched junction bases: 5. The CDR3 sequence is CASSLGRGVDEQYF. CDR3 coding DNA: TGTGCCAGCAGCTTAGGACGGGGGGTCGACGAGCAGTACTTC.

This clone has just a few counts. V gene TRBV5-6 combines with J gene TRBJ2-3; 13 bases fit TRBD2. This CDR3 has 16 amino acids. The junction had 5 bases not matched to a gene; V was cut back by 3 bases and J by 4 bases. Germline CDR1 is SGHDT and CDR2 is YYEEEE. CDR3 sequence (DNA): TGTGCCAGCAGCTCAACTAGCGGGGGGGCGTCAGATACGCAGTATTTT. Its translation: CASSSTSGGASDTQYF.

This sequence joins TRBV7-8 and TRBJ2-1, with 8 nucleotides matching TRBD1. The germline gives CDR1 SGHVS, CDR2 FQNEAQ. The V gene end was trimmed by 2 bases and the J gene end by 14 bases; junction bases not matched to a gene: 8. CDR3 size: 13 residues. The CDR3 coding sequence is TGTGCCAGCAGCTTAACCCACGGGGGACAGGAGTTCTTC. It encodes CASSLTHGGQEFF.

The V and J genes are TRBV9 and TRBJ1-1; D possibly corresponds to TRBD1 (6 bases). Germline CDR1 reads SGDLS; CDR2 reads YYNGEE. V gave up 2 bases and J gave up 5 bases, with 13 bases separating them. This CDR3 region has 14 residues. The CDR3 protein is CASSVGGRGTEAFF. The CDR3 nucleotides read TGTGCCAGCAGCGTTGGCGGGAGGGGGACTGAAGCTTTCTTT.

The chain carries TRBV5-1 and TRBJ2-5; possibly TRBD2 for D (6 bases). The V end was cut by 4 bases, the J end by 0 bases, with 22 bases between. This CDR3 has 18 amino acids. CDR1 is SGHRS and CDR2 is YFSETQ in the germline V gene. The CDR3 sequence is CASSPGVASRGYQETQYF. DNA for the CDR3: TGCGCCAGCAGCCCCGGAGTCGCTAGTCGGGGGTACCAAGAGACCCAGTACTTC.

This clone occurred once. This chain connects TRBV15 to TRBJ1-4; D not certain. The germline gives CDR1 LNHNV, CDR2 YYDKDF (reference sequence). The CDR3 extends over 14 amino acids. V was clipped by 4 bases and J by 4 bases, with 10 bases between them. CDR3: CATSMGSYNEKLFF. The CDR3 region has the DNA TGTGCCACCAGCATGGGCAGCTATAATGAAAAACTGTTTTTT.

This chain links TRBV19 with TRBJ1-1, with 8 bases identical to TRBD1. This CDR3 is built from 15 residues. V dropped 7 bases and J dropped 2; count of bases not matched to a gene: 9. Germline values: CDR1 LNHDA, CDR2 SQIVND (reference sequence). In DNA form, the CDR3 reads TGTGCCAGTATTCAAAGGGGGACAGGCAACACTGAAGCTTTCTTT. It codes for CASIQRGTGNTEAFF.

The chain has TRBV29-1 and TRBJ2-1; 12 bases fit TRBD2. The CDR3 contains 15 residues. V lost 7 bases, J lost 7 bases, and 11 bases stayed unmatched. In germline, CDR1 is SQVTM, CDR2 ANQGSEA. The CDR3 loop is CSETPSGGVENEQFF. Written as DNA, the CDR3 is TGCAGCGAAACTCCTAGCGGGGGGGTGGAAAATGAGCAGTTCTTC.

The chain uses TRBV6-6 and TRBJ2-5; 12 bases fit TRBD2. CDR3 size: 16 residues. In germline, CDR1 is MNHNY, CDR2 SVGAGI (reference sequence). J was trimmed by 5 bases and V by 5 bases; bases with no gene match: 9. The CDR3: CASSALAGGRRETQYF. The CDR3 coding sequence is TGTGCCAGCAGTGCACTAGCGGGGGGCCGCCGGGAGACCCAGTACTTC.

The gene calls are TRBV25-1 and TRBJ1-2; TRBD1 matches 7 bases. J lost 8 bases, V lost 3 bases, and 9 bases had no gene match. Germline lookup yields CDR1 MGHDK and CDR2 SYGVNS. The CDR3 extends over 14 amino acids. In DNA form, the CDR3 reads TGTGCCAGCAGTGAGAGGGGGCCGAATCGGGGCTACACCTTC. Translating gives CASSERGPNRGYTF.